Listed below are T cell receptor beta chains from one sample, sequenced in a study of naive and memory T cell subsets. Using its own MiXCR run on the UMI-ligation and nested PCR reads, TCRdb lists one record per CDR3 protein. The table has roughly 100,000 distinct CDR3 sequences, roughly 14% seen once; the top ten hold 2.5% to 3.5%. The specimen sequenced was naive CD8+ T cells from blood. These receptor sequences come from a human donor in good health. CDR3s include the opening cysteine and the closing phenylalanine or tryptophan. Each record gives: D gene, V gene, clone size, J gene, CDR3 DNA, CDR3 protein. A D gene is named only where the DNA matches it firmly. Clone sizes are given selectively: once, few, many, or a class where the clone is expanded.

d_gene: NA
v_gene: TRBV19
abundance: many
j_gene: TRBJ2-3
CDR3nt: TGTGCCAGTAGTCTGTCAACAGATACGCAGTATTTT
CDR3aa: CASSLSTDTQYF

d_gene: TRBD2
v_gene: TRBV20-1
abundance: NA
j_gene: TRBJ2-1
CDR3nt: TGCAGTGCAGGGCGGGGGGATGCCTACAATGAGCAGTTCTTC
CDR3aa: CSAGRGDAYNEQFF

d_gene: NA
v_gene: TRBV28
abundance: few
j_gene: TRBJ2-3
CDR3nt: TGTGCCAGCAGCCCGGGTCGTACTAGCACAGATACGCAGTATTTT
CDR3aa: CASSPGRTSTDTQYF

d_gene: NA
v_gene: TRBV27
abundance: NA
j_gene: TRBJ1-1
CDR3nt: TGTGCCAGTCACCCCTACAGCCCCCCCCGATCAGCCAGGGCTGAAGCTTTCTTT
CDR3aa: CASHPYSPPRSARAEAFF

d_gene: NA
v_gene: TRBV28
abundance: many
j_gene: TRBJ1-5
CDR3nt: TGTGCCAGCAGTTTATTAGATCAGCCCCAGCATTTT
CDR3aa: CASSLLDQPQHF

d_gene: NA
v_gene: TRBV4-1
abundance: few
j_gene: TRBJ2-3
CDR3nt: TGCGCCAGCAGCCAAGAGAGGGTGTCGGGGGATACGCAGTATTTT
CDR3aa: CASSQERVSGDTQYF

d_gene: NA
v_gene: TRBV15
abundance: NA
j_gene: TRBJ2-2
CDR3nt: TGTGCCACCAGCAGTTCAGGGTCTGCCGGGGAGCTGTTTTTT
CDR3aa: CATSSSGSAGELFF

d_gene: NA
v_gene: TRBV28
abundance: NA
j_gene: TRBJ1-6
CDR3nt: TGTGCCAGCAGTGGGCCTAATTCACCCCTCCACTTT
CDR3aa: CASSGPNSPLHF

d_gene: NA
v_gene: TRBV20-1
abundance: NA
j_gene: TRBJ1-1
CDR3nt: TGCAGTGCTAGAGCCGGGTTGAACACTGAAGCTTTCTTT
CDR3aa: CSARAGLNTEAFF

d_gene: NA
v_gene: TRBV20-1
abundance: NA
j_gene: TRBJ2-1
CDR3nt: TGCAGTGCTAGAGATTACTCGGGGGGCCGCTCCTACAATGAGCAGTTCTTC
CDR3aa: CSARDYSGGRSYNEQFF

d_gene: NA
v_gene: TRBV6-6
abundance: NA
j_gene: TRBJ2-1
CDR3nt: TGTGCCAGCAGTTACGACAGGTACAATGAGCAGTTCTTC
CDR3aa: CASSYDRYNEQFF

d_gene: TRBD2
v_gene: TRBV30
abundance: NA
j_gene: TRBJ2-1
CDR3nt: TGTGCCGGGTTAGCGGGAGGAGTATCGGATGAGCAGTTCTTC
CDR3aa: CAGLAGGVSDEQFF

d_gene: TRBD2
v_gene: TRBV19
abundance: NA
j_gene: TRBJ2-7
CDR3nt: TGTGCCAGTAGTTTGCCCCTAGCGGGACCCTACGAGCAGTACTTC
CDR3aa: CASSLPLAGPYEQYF

d_gene: TRBD1
v_gene: TRBV7-9
abundance: NA
j_gene: TRBJ2-7
CDR3nt: TGTGCCAGCTCCGGGACAGTCTACGAGCAGTACTTC
CDR3aa: CASSGTVYEQYF

d_gene: TRBD2
v_gene: TRBV29-1
abundance: many
j_gene: TRBJ2-2
CDR3nt: TGCAGCGTTGTACTAGCGGGAGCCGGGGAGCTGTTTTTT
CDR3aa: CSVVLAGAGELFF

d_gene: NA
v_gene: TRBV28
abundance: few
j_gene: TRBJ1-5
CDR3nt: TGTGCCAGCAGTTTATCCGTTGCCAGTCAGCCCCAGCATTTT
CDR3aa: CASSLSVASQPQHF

d_gene: NA
v_gene: TRBV6-6
abundance: once
j_gene: TRBJ2-3
CDR3nt: TGTGCCAGCAGTTACCCTACAAGGGGCAGCACAGATACGCAGTATTTT
CDR3aa: CASSYPTRGSTDTQYF

d_gene: NA
v_gene: TRBV12-3/TRBV12-4
abundance: many
j_gene: TRBJ1-1
CDR3nt: TGTGCCAGCAGTTTAAGTCGGAGGGAAGCTTTCTTT
CDR3aa: CASSLSRREAFF

d_gene: NA
v_gene: TRBV5-4
abundance: few
j_gene: TRBJ1-1
CDR3nt: TGTGCCAGCAGCTCTTCGGTTTCGAACACTGAAGCTTTCTTT
CDR3aa: CASSSSVSNTEAFF

d_gene: NA
v_gene: TRBV28
abundance: few
j_gene: TRBJ2-3
CDR3nt: TGTGCCAGCAGTTTCTCGCTAAAAGGGGCAGATACGCAGTATTTT
CDR3aa: CASSFSLKGADTQYF

d_gene: NA
v_gene: TRBV4-2
abundance: NA
j_gene: TRBJ2-1
CDR3nt: TGTGCCAGCAGCCGAGTACTTTTAGGGGAGCTCGGGAATGAGCAGTTCTTC
CDR3aa: CASSRVLLGELGNEQFF

d_gene: TRBD1
v_gene: TRBV28
abundance: NA
j_gene: TRBJ2-7
CDR3nt: TGTGCCAGCAGCTGGACAGGAACATCCTACGAGCAGTACTTC
CDR3aa: CASSWTGTSYEQYF

d_gene: NA
v_gene: TRBV5-4
abundance: NA
j_gene: TRBJ2-6
CDR3nt: TGTGCCAGCAGCGGTCGGCGTGGGACGGACTCTGGGGCCAACGTCCTGACTTTC
CDR3aa: CASSGRRGTDSGANVLTF

d_gene: NA
v_gene: TRBV28
abundance: NA
j_gene: TRBJ2-5
CDR3nt: TGTGCCAGCAGTTTAGTTACCGACGGTCAAGAGACCCAGTACTTC
CDR3aa: CASSLVTDGQETQYF

d_gene: NA
v_gene: TRBV30
abundance: NA
j_gene: TRBJ1-1
CDR3nt: TGTGCCTGGTTCCCCCCCGGACACCCGAACACTGAAGCTTTCTTT
CDR3aa: CAWFPPGHPNTEAFF

d_gene: NA
v_gene: TRBV11-2
abundance: many
j_gene: TRBJ2-1
CDR3nt: TGTGCCAGCAGCTTTGGTGTCGGTTCCTACAATGAGCAGTTCTTC
CDR3aa: CASSFGVGSYNEQFF

d_gene: NA
v_gene: TRBV4-3
abundance: few
j_gene: TRBJ1-3
CDR3nt: TGCGCCAGCAGCCAAGGATACGCGAGCTCTGGAAACACCATATATTTT
CDR3aa: CASSQGYASSGNTIYF

d_gene: NA
v_gene: TRBV4-3
abundance: NA
j_gene: TRBJ2-2
CDR3nt: TGCGCCAGCAGCCGCCAATCAGGGGGGACGAACACCGGGGAGCTGTTTTTT
CDR3aa: CASSRQSGGTNTGELFF

d_gene: NA
v_gene: TRBV29-1
abundance: many
j_gene: TRBJ1-2
CDR3nt: TGCAGCGTTGAAGAGTATGTGTATGGCTACACCTTC
CDR3aa: CSVEEYVYGYTF

d_gene: TRBD2
v_gene: TRBV4-3
abundance: NA
j_gene: TRBJ2-1
CDR3nt: TGCGCCAGCAGCCAAGATGGTTATTATAGACTAGCGGGACACAATGAGCAGTTCTTC
CDR3aa: CASSQDGYYRLAGHNEQFF

d_gene: NA
v_gene: TRBV7-3
abundance: few
j_gene: TRBJ2-5
CDR3nt: TGTGCCAGCAGCCCCACTCAGGGAGAGACCCAGTACTTC
CDR3aa: CASSPTQGETQYF

d_gene: TRBD1
v_gene: TRBV18
abundance: many
j_gene: TRBJ1-1
CDR3nt: TGTGCCAGCTCACCGCCCCAGACAGGGAGCACTGAAGCTTTCTTT
CDR3aa: CASSPPQTGSTEAFF

d_gene: TRBD1
v_gene: TRBV7-9
abundance: NA
j_gene: TRBJ2-3
CDR3nt: TGTGCCAGCAGCTTCTCTGGGACAGACTATCGGAATACGCAGTATTTT
CDR3aa: CASSFSGTDYRNTQYF

d_gene: NA
v_gene: TRBV7-9
abundance: NA
j_gene: TRBJ2-3
CDR3nt: TGTGCCAGCAGCTTAGTAGGGATCAGCACAGATACGCAGTATTTT
CDR3aa: CASSLVGISTDTQYF

d_gene: NA
v_gene: TRBV9
abundance: NA
j_gene: TRBJ2-5
CDR3nt: TGTGCCAGCAGCCCTGGGAATACAGAGACCCAGTACTTC
CDR3aa: CASSPGNTETQYF

d_gene: NA
v_gene: TRBV4-3
abundance: few
j_gene: TRBJ1-2
CDR3nt: TGCGCCAGCAGCCAAGACAGCAACTATGGCTACACCTTC
CDR3aa: CASSQDSNYGYTF

d_gene: TRBD2
v_gene: TRBV4-3
abundance: many
j_gene: TRBJ2-7
CDR3nt: TGCGCCAGCAGCCAAGATCGAGTGTGGGAGGGCCAGTACGAGCAGTACTTC
CDR3aa: CASSQDRVWEGQYEQYF

d_gene: NA
v_gene: TRBV12-3/TRBV12-4
abundance: NA
j_gene: TRBJ2-3
CDR3nt: TGTGCCAGCAAAGACAGCGGCCCACAGGATACGCAGTATTTT
CDR3aa: CASKDSGPQDTQYF

d_gene: TRBD1
v_gene: TRBV19
abundance: NA
j_gene: TRBJ2-7
CDR3nt: TGTGCCAGTAGATCACGAACAGGGGCCTACGAGCAGTACTTC
CDR3aa: CASRSRTGAYEQYF

d_gene: NA
v_gene: TRBV29-1
abundance: NA
j_gene: TRBJ1-2
CDR3nt: TGCAGCGTTGGTCCTGACAGTGGCTACACCTTC
CDR3aa: CSVGPDSGYTF

d_gene: NA
v_gene: TRBV29-1
abundance: few
j_gene: TRBJ2-1
CDR3nt: TGCAGCGCTGAGCCCGTGCACGGCAATGAGCAGTTCTTC
CDR3aa: CSAEPVHGNEQFF

d_gene: NA
v_gene: TRBV29-1
abundance: NA
j_gene: TRBJ1-1
CDR3nt: TGCAGCGGAGGGAACACTGAAGCTTTCTTT
CDR3aa: CSGGNTEAFF

d_gene: TRBD2
v_gene: TRBV7-3
abundance: few
j_gene: TRBJ2-3
CDR3nt: TGTGCCAGCAGCTTACTAGCGGGAGGAGGCTCAGATACGCAGTATTTT
CDR3aa: CASSLLAGGGSDTQYF

d_gene: NA
v_gene: TRBV4-3
abundance: NA
j_gene: TRBJ2-7
CDR3nt: TGCGCCAGCAGCCAAGACCTCCTAGCGCCGAGCTCCTACGAGCAGTACTTC
CDR3aa: CASSQDLLAPSSYEQYF